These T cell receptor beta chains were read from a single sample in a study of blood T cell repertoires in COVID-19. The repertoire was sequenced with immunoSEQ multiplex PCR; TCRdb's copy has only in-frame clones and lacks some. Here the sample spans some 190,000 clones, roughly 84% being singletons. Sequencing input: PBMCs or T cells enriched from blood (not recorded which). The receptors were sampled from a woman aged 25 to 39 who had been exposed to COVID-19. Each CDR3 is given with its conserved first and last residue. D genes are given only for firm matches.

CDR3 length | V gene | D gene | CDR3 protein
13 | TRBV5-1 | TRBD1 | CASSLQGGETQYF
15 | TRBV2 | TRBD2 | CASSEVRGGGETQYF
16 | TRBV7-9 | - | CASSSHRGSSGNTIYF
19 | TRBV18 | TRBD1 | CASSPFDSGTGTTNYGYTF
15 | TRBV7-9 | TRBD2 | CASRTGTSGTDEQFF
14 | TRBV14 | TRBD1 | CASAPTGGLYEQYF
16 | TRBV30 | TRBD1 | CAWSPTGAMTGNTIYF
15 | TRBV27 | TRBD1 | CASSPSQGAHYGYTF
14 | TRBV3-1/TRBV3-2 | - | CASSQGSSSYGYTF
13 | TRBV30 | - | CAWSLGQQRGYTF
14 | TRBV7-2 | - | CASSRGGSYTEAFF
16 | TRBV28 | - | CASSLDGGATNEKLFF
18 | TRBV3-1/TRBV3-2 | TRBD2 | CASSQENMRLAGVETQYF
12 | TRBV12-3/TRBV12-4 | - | CASRPDSDEQFF
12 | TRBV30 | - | CAWRTGNTEAFF